This T cell receptor (beta chain) was recovered during a study of T-cell memory formation after mild COVID-19. Study-wide context: Clusters were largely donor specific.

The V end was cut by 6 bases, the J end by 7 bases, with 19 bases between. Germline CDR1 is MNHNS and CDR2 is SASEGT. The CDR3 consists of 15 residues. General observations from the study: The study found balanced CD4/CD8 in clones contracting day 15 to 85 and a CD4+ lean in later expanders. Pre-infection memory held some responding clones, suggesting pre-existing cross-reactive T cells responded.

Notes on this clonotype: The antigen is unknown.

One entry per CDR3 protein, called by TCRdb with MiXCR from the 5' RACE reads. Of 410,000 or so distinct CDR3 sequences in the sample, 23% are singletons; the top ten hold over 10%. Sequenced sample: PBMCs or a T cell subset sorted from them (not recorded which). The TCR comes from an adult woman who had mild COVID-19 (a few samples of this study predate the infection). Cell type and time point are not known. The rearrangement joins TRBV6-1 to TRBJ2-1, with a possible D match to TRBD1 (5 bases). The CDR3 sequence: CASSGWGQSRNEQFF. CDR3 in DNA: TGTGCCAGCAGCGGCTGGGGCCAGAGCAGGAATGAGCAGTTCTTC.